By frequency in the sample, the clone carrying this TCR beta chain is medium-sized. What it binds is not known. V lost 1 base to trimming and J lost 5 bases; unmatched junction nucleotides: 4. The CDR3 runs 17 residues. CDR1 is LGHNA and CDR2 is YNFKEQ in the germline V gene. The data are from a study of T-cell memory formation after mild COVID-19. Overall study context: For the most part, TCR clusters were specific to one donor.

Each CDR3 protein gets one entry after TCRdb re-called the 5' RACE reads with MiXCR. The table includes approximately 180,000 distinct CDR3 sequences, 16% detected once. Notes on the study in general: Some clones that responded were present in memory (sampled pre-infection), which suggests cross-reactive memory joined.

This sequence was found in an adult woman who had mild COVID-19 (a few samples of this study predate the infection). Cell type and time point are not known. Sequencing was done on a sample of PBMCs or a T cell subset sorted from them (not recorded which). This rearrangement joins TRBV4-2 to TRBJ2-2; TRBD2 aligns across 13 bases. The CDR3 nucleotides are TGTGCCAGCAGCCAAGGAGGGACTAGCGGGAAAACCGGGGAGCTGTTTTTT. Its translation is CASSQGGTSGKTGELFF.